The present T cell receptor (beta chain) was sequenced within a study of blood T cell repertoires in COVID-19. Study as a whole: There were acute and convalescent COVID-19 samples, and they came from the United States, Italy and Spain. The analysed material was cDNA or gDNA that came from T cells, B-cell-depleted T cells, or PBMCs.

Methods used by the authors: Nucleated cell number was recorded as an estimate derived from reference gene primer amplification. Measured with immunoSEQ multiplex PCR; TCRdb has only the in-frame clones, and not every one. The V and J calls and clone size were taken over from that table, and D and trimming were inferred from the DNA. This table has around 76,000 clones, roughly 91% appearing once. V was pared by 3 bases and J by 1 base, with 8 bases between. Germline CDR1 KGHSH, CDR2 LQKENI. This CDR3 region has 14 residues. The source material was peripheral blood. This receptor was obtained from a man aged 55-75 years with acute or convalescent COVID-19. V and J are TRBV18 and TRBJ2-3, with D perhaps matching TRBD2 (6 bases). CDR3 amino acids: CASSPGLGTDTQYF. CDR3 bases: TGTGCCAGCTCACCGGGACTTGGCACAGATACGCAGTATTTT.